This TCR beta chain was obtained from a study of cytomegalovirus exposure and HLA in healthy donors. Study-wide background: For the 300 to 400 genotyped donors, 75% to 90% fell within the Caucasian-associated ancestry cluster. Study-level results: There were several of the most significant clusters that appeared linked to common viral pathogens in a later analysis. What TCR beta sequences reportedly achieved was accurate prediction of HLA-A and HLA-B alleles in most subjects.

Turning to this clone: Its target is not known.

PCR was performed using 60 Vbeta and 13 Jbeta primers. Profiling relied on immunoSEQ multiplex PCR, and the TCRdb table lists in-frame clones only, not all of them. The data show approximately 130,000 clones, roughly 85% seen once. Germline V gives CDR1 SGHDT, CDR2 YYEEEE. This CDR3 is 13 amino acids long. V lost 2 bases, J lost 4 bases, and 9 bases lay in between. The V call is TRBV5-6, the J call TRBJ1-1; D unresolved. The sample was PBMCs. This sequence originates from a woman in her twenties or thirties in good health and CMV-seropositive. This chain's CDR3 is CASSFHGSTEAFF. In nucleotides, the CDR3 is TGTGCCAGCAGCTTCCACGGGAGCACTGAAGCTTTCTTT.